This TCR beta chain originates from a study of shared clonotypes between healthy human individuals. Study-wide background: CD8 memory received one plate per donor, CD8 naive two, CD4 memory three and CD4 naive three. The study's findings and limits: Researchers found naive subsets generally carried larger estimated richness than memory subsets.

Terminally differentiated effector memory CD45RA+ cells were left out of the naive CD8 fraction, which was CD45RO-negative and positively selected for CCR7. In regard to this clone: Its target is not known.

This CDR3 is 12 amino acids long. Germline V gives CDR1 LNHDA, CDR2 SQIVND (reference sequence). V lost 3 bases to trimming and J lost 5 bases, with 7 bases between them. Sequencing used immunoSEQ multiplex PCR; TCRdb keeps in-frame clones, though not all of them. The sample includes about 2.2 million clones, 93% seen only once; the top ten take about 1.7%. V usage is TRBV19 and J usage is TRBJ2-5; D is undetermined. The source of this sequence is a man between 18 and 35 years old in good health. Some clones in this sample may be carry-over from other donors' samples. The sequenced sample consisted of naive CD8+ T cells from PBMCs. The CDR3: CASSMGYETQYF. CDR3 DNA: TGTGCCAGTAGTATGGGCTATGAGACCCAGTACTTC.